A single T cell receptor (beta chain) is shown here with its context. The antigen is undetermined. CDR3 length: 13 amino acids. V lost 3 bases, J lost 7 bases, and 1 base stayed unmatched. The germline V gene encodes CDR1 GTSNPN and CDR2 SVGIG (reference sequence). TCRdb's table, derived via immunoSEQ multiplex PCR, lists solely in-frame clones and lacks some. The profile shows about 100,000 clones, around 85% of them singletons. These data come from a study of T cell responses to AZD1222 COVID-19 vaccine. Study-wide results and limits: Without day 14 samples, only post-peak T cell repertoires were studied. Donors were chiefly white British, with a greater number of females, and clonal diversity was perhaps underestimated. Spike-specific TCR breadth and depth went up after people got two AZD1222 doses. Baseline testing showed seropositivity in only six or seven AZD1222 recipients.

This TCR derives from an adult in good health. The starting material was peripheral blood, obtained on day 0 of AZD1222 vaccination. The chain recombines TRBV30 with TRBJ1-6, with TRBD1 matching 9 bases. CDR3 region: CAWRGQGNSPLHF. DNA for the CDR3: TGTGCCTGGAGAGGACAGGGGAATTCACCCCTCCACTTT.